Following are 32 T cell receptor beta chains from one sample sequenced in a study of shared clonotypes between healthy human individuals. This table comes from immunoSEQ multiplex PCR, and its TCRdb copy is limited to in-frame clones, with some not included. This table holds about 2.3 million clones, about 92% found once. The specimen sequenced was naive CD4+ T cells from PBMCs. Subset specified: CD45RA+ positively selected. These receptors were taken from a man in his late teens or twenties in good health. Some clones in this sample may be carry-over from other donors' samples.

This chain uses TRBV6-1 with TRBJ2-1, with 7 positions matching TRBD1. CDR1 is MNHNS and CDR2 is SASEGT in the germline V gene. The CDR3 has 13 amino acids. The J segment lost 2 bases and the V segment lost 9 bases, leaving 4 bases of the junction unmatched. The CDR3 DNA is TGTGCCAGTTCGACAGGGCCCTACAATGAGCAGTTCTTC. Its translation is CASSTGPYNEQFF.

The chain is built from TRBV5-1 and TRBJ1-1, with 9 bases fitting TRBD1. CDR3 length: 14 amino acids. CDR1 and CDR2 from the germline V gene are SGHRS and YFSETQ. Losses at the gene ends were 4 bases for V and 5 bases for J; bases not matched to a gene: 6. The CDR3 nucleotides read TGCGCCAGCAGCAACGGACAGGGGATAACTGAAGCTTTCTTT. It specifies CASSNGQGITEAFF.

The rearrangement uses TRBV30 and TRBJ2-5, with 10 bases lining up with TRBD2. Germline CDR1 and CDR2: GTSNPN and SVGIG (reference sequence). This CDR3 comprises 15 residues. Germline trimming cut 2 bases from V and 5 bases from J; bases unmatched to any gene: 8. This CDR3 is CAWSTRLAGGETQYF. Here the CDR3 DNA reads TGTGCCTGGAGTACCAGACTAGCGGGTGGGGAGACCCAGTACTTC. Filled out from reference TRBV30 and TRBJ2-5, the complete variable domain reads SQTIHQWPATLVQPVGSPLSLECTVEGTSNPNLYWYRQAAGRGLQLLFYSVGIGQISSEVPQNLSASRPQDRQFILSSKKLLLSDSGFYLCAWSTRLAGGETQYFGPGTRLLVL.

CDR3 protein: CASSFQQGVGYEQYF. The CDR3 region has the DNA TGTGCCAGCAGTTTCCAACAGGGGGTAGGCTACGAGCAGTACTTC. This chain joins TRBV6-7 and TRBJ2-7; 8 nucleotides line up with TRBD1. TRBV6-7 is reported as an ORF; its role is uncertain. After removal of 4 bases from V and 3 bases from J, the junction contained 8 bases not matched to a gene. The CDR3 sequence is 15 residues long.

On this clone itself: The identical CDR3 is also encoded by other nucleotide sequences in the sample. The chain employs TRBV18 and TRBJ2-7; D unclear. Germline V gene data show CDR1 as KGHSH and CDR2 as LQKENI. CDR3 size: 13 residues. Trimming pared 0 bases from V and 2 bases from J, leaving 5 bases between. Here the CDR3 reads CASSPPETYEQYF. The CDR3 coding sequence is TGTGCCAGCTCACCACCGGAGACCTACGAGCAGTACTTC. The entire variable domain, with the rest obtained from reference TRBV18 and TRBJ2-7, is as follows: NAGVMQNPRHLVRRRGQEARLRCSPMKGHSHVYWYRQLPEEGLKFMVYLQKENIIDESGMPKERFSAEFPKEGPSILRIQQVVRGDSAAYFCASSPPETYEQYFGPGTRLTVT.

The CDR3 is CASSVGGYGYTF. In DNA form, the CDR3 reads TGCGCCAGCAGTGTAGGGGGCTATGGCTACACCTTC. The V and J genes are TRBV5-1 and TRBJ1-2; a weak D match, TRBD1 (6 bases). Deletions cut 5 bases from V and 4 bases from J, with 9 bases between. Germline CDR1 is SGHRS and CDR2 is YFSETQ. This CDR3 spans 12 amino acids.

The gene calls are TRBV30 and TRBJ2-5; 15 positions agree with TRBD2. Germline V gene sequence: CDR1 GTSNPN, CDR2 SVGIG (reference sequence). The trim removed 2 bases at V and 4 bases at J, leaving 5 bases unmatched. The CDR3 totals 16 residues. In DNA, the CDR3 is TGTGCCTGGAGTCCAGGACTAGCGGGGGGGAGAGAGACCCAGTACTTC. This codes for CAWSPGLAGGRETQYF. The full variable domain, in which reference TRBV30 and TRBJ2-5 provide the parts outside the CDR3, is SQTIHQWPATLVQPVGSPLSLECTVEGTSNPNLYWYRQAAGRGLQLLFYSVGIGQISSEVPQNLSASRPQDRQFILSSKKLLLSDSGFYLCAWSPGLAGGRETQYFGPGTRLLVL.

CDR3: CASSTSSGRIYNEQFF. Here the CDR3 DNA reads TGTGCCAGCAGCACGTCTAGCGGGAGGATATACAATGAGCAGTTCTTC. The V gene is TRBV5-4, the J gene TRBJ2-1; the match to TRBD2 covers 11 bases. The germline V gene encodes CDR1 SGHNT and CDR2 YYREEE (reference sequence). The CDR3 sequence is 16 residues long. Losses at the gene ends were 4 bases for V and 4 bases for J; bases not matched to a gene: 7.

V gene TRBV18 combines with J gene TRBJ1-1; maybe TRBD1 (6 bases). The V gene lost 6 bases and the J gene lost 7 bases, with 9 bases spanning the gap. This CDR3 is built from 11 residues. Germline V gene sequence: CDR1 KGHSH, CDR2 LQKENI. The CDR3 loop is CASSKGDEAFF. The CDR3 coding sequence is TGTGCCAGCTCGAAGGGGGATGAAGCTTTCTTT.

The genes are TRBV6-4 and TRBJ1-1; no clear D. Germline V gene sequence: CDR1 MRHNA, CDR2 SNTAGT. The CDR3 sequence is 13 residues long. The V gene lost 5 bases and the J gene lost 0 bases, with 7 bases spanning the gap. As DNA, the CDR3 is TGTGCCAGCAGTCCCCAGTTGAACACTGAAGCTTTCTTT. Translation gives CASSPQLNTEAFF.

With regard to this clone: Other DNA variants within this sample encode the same CDR3. This chain joins TRBV7-9 and TRBJ1-4; no reliable D call. V gave up 4 bases and J gave up 0 bases, with 9 bases separating them. Germline-derived CDR1 and CDR2 are SEHNR and FQNEAQ (reference sequence). This CDR3 has 15 amino acids. CDR3 loop: CASSSGTATNEKLFF. CDR3 nucleotide sequence: TGTGCCAGCAGCTCCGGAACCGCAACTAATGAAAAACTGTTTTTT.

The chain recombines TRBV28 with TRBJ2-4; D not certain. Trimming removed 4 bases at V and 5 bases at J, with 6 bases between. The CDR3 totals 12 residues. Germline V gene data show CDR1 as MDHEN and CDR2 as SYDVKM. The DNA of the CDR3 is TGTGCCAGCAGTTCCGGTCAAAACATTCAGTACTTC. This translates into CASSSGQNIQYF.

In its sample, this clone was seen once. The genes are TRBV7-2 and TRBJ1-3; no clear D. V lost 0 bases, J lost 1 base, and 4 bases lay in between. The germline V gene has CDR1 SGHTA and CDR2 FQGNSA. The CDR3 is 14 amino acids. The chain's CDR3 is CASSLAQSGNTIYF. The CDR3 DNA is TGTGCCAGCAGCTTAGCCCAGTCTGGAAACACCATATATTTT.

This sequence joins TRBV30 and TRBJ2-1, with D possibly matching TRBD2 (6 bases). The ends were cut back, 4 bases at V and 9 bases at J, with 22 bases in the middle. Germline V CDR1 and CDR2: GTSNPN, SVGIG (reference sequence). The CDR3 length is 15 residues. The CDR3 protein is CAWIPLTAGFSEQFF. The CDR3 nucleotides read TGTGCCTGGATACCGCTTACTGCGGGGTTTAGTGAGCAGTTCTTC.

The sample holds one count of this clone. The V and J genes are TRBV19 and TRBJ1-4; 7 bases align to TRBD1. The CDR3 is 15 residues long. The J segment lost 4 bases and the V segment lost 5 bases, leaving 7 bases of the junction unmatched. Germline loops: CDR1 LNHDA, CDR2 SQIVND (reference sequence). The CDR3 DNA is TGTGCCAGTAGTGCCCTACAGGGGAGTAATGAAAAACTGTTTTTT. This sequence encodes CASSALQGSNEKLFF.

The chain uses TRBV6-5 and TRBJ2-2; the match to TRBD1 covers 7 bases. The germline V gene has CDR1 MNHEY and CDR2 SVGAGI. The CDR3 spans 14 residues. J lost 3 bases, V lost 4 bases, and 2 bases had no gene match. The chain's CDR3 is CASSWDRYTGELFF. DNA for the CDR3: TGTGCCAGCAGTTGGGACAGATACACCGGGGAGCTGTTTTTT.

The sample holds one count of this clone. V usage is TRBV7-9 and J usage is TRBJ2-2; 11 bases map to TRBD2. CDR1 is SEHNR, CDR2 FQNEAQ, per germline (reference sequence). The length of the CDR3 is 15 residues. The ends lost 2 bases at V and 7 bases at J; junction bases unmatched: 3. CDR3 amino acids: CASSLTSGSIGELFF. As DNA, the CDR3 is TGTGCCAGCAGCTTAACTAGCGGGAGTATCGGGGAGCTGTTTTTT.

This clone was picked up one time. The chain has TRBV19 and TRBJ2-5; a weak D match, TRBD1 (6 bases). V was shortened by 3 bases and J by 5 bases, with 13 bases between the two germline ends. The CDR3 has 14 residues. The germline V gene encodes CDR1 LNHDA and CDR2 SQIVND (reference sequence). CDR3 bases: TGTGCCAGTAGTATTGGGACAATTGGGGAGACCCAGTACTTC. Its protein is CASSIGTIGETQYF.

The rearrangement links TRBV11-2 to TRBJ2-1; D tentatively reads TRBD1 or TRBD2 (5 bases each). Trimming took off 0 bases at V and 8 bases at J, with 14 bases between the two ends. CDR1 is SGHAT, CDR2 FQNNGV, per germline. This CDR3 has 15 residues. The CDR3 is CASSLDLGVRDEQFF. CDR3 in DNA: TGTGCCAGCAGCTTAGACTTGGGAGTCAGGGATGAGCAGTTCTTC.

As DNA, the CDR3 is TGTGCCAGCAGATTCTCGACTAGCGGACGCTCCTACAATGAGCAGTTCTTC. Protein product: CASRFSTSGRSYNEQFF. The chain links TRBV27 to TRBJ2-1; 9 positions agree with TRBD2. Germline V gives CDR1 MNHEY, CDR2 SMNVEV (reference sequence). V shed 6 bases, J shed 0 bases, and the junction held 9 bases outside the gene matches. This CDR3 has 17 residues.

Worth noting for this clone: Different DNA sequences within this sample yield the same CDR3. The chain employs TRBV28 and TRBJ1-2; D is unclear. This CDR3 is 12 amino acids long. V was trimmed by 5 bases and J by 3 bases, leaving 7 bases between them. CDR1 is MDHEN, CDR2 SYDVKM, per germline. CDR3 nucleotides: TGTGCCAGCAGTCTCAGACACTATGGCTACACCTTC. This sequence encodes CASSLRHYGYTF.

This chain's CDR3 is CASSRDRNTEAFF. For the CDR3, the DNA is TGTGCCAGCAGTAGGGACCGGAACACTGAAGCTTTCTTT. The chain joins TRBV6-6 to TRBJ1-1; TRBD1 is a possible D gene (5 bases). The V end was cut by 5 bases, the J end by 1 base, with 8 bases between. CDR3 size: 13 residues. Germline-derived CDR1 and CDR2 are MNHNY and SVGAGI (reference sequence).

The rearrangement joins TRBV4-1 to TRBJ2-1; D unresolved. V dropped 3 bases and J dropped 0 bases, with 12 bases sitting between them. The germline V gene has CDR1 MGHRA and CDR2 YSYEKL. The CDR3 spans 16 residues. CDR3 loop: CASSHVLRNSYNEQFF. Here the CDR3 DNA reads TGCGCCAGCAGCCATGTCTTGAGGAACTCCTACAATGAGCAGTTCTTC.

The count of this clone is one. The chain joins TRBV5-4 to TRBJ1-1; 7 bases are shared with TRBD1. V gave up 4 bases and J gave up 5 bases; unmatched junction bases: 8. The CDR3 length is 14 residues. The germline V gene encodes CDR1 SGHNT and CDR2 YYREEE (reference sequence). CDR3 sequence reads: CASSTRQGSTEAFF. As DNA, the CDR3 is TGTGCCAGCAGCACCCGACAGGGTTCGACTGAAGCTTTCTTT.

This chain connects TRBV7-2 to TRBJ1-2; no firm D call. Deletions cut 5 bases from V and 3 bases from J, with 19 bases between. The CDR3 spans 16 residues. Germline CDR1 is SGHTA and CDR2 is FQGNSA. The DNA for the CDR3 is TGTGCCAGCAGCCCACCACTCGGCGGCGGGGACTATGGCTACACCTTC. Translation: CASSPPLGGGDYGYTF.

CDR3 amino acids: CASSFAGTGGDEQYF. The CDR3 DNA reads TGTGCCAGCAGCTTCGCCGGGACAGGGGGCGACGAGCAGTACTTC. This sequence joins TRBV28 and TRBJ2-5, with 12 nucleotides matching TRBD1. TRBJ2-7 explains the end of the DNA better; the J call may be wrong. In germline, CDR1 is MDHEN, CDR2 SYDVKM. The CDR3 extends over 15 amino acids.

The chain couples TRBV19 to TRBJ1-5; 8 bases align to TRBD1. Germline assignment: CDR1 LNHDA and CDR2 SQIVND (reference sequence). Unmatched junction bases numbered 9, after V lost 7 bases and J lost 4 bases. This CDR3 region has 15 residues. The DNA for the CDR3 is TGTGCCAGTACCCAGGGGGCGGATAGGAATCAGCCCCAGCATTTT. The encoded protein is CASTQGADRNQPQHF. Drawing the rest from reference TRBV19 and TRBJ1-5, the complete variable domain is DGGITQSPKYLFRKEGQNVTLSCEQNLNHDAMYWYRQDPGQGLRLIYYSQIVNDFQKGDIAEGYSVSREKKESFPLTVTSAQKNPTAFYLCASTQGADRNQPQHFGDGTRLSIL.

Notes on this clone: A junction boundary mismatches the germline segment, possibly from a read error. The chain employs TRBV4-3 and TRBJ2-6; TRBD2 matches 7 bases. This CDR3 has 17 amino acids. The germline V gene has CDR1 LGHNA and CDR2 YSLEER. The DNA of the CDR3 is TGCGCCAGCAGCCAAGGGACGGGAGGACGATGGGCCAACGTCCTGATTTTC. It translates to CASSQGTGGRWANVLIF.

This clone has only one observation. The J gene is TRBJ2-2, the V gene TRBV19, with 8 bases identical to TRBD2. CDR1 is LNHDA, CDR2 SQIVND, per germline (reference sequence). V shed 1 base, J shed 4 bases, and the junction held 11 bases outside the gene matches. The CDR3 has 18 residues. CDR3 loop: CASSIVTSGGGGTGELFF. The CDR3 DNA sequence: TGTGCCAGTAGTATAGTAACTAGCGGTGGGGGCGGCACCGGGGAGCTGTTTTTT. Based on the CDR3 plus reference TRBV19 and TRBJ2-2, the full variable domain is DGGITQSPKYLFRKEGQNVTLSCEQNLNHDAMYWYRQDPGQGLRLIYYSQIVNDFQKGDIAEGYSVSREKKESFPLTVTSAQKNPTAFYLCASSIVTSGGGGTGELFFGEGSRLTVL.

This clone was seen once. This chain uses TRBV5-1 with TRBJ2-1; D possibly matches TRBD1 or TRBD2 (6 bases each). Trimming took 3 bases from V and 5 from J, leaving 18 bases between them. Germline values: CDR1 SGHRS, CDR2 YFSETQ. The CDR3 covers 16 residues. The CDR3 nucleotides are TGCGCCAGCAGCTCGGGGGCGGGACCTCCGCACAATGAGCAGTTCTTC. Encoded protein: CASSSGAGPPHNEQFF.

As to this clone: In the same sample, other DNA sequences code for this CDR3. The chain couples TRBV28 to TRBJ2-2; 9 positions match TRBD1. V gave up 6 bases and J gave up 5 bases; unmatched junction bases: 4. The CDR3 is made up of 14 amino acids. Germline CDR1 reads MDHEN; CDR2 reads SYDVKM. CDR3 DNA sequence: TGTGCCAGCAGCACGACAGGGGGGACCGGGGAGCTGTTTTTT. Translation: CASSTTGGTGELFF.

This chain joins TRBV9 and TRBJ1-4; 8 bases fit TRBD1. Germline assignment: CDR1 SGDLS and CDR2 YYNGEE. The CDR3 spans 15 residues. With 3 bases clipped from V and 5 bases from J, the junction kept 6 bases outside the gene matches. The CDR3 nucleotides read TGTGCCAGCAGCGAGAGGACAGGGCTGAATGAAAAACTGTTTTTT. Its translation is CASSERTGLNEKLFF. Full variable domain (outside the CDR3, taken from reference TRBV9 and TRBJ1-4): DSGVTQTPKHLITATGQRVTLRCSPRSGDLSVYWYQQSLDQGLQFLIQYYNGEERAKGNILERFSAQQFPDLHSELNLSSLELGDSALYFCASSERTGLNEKLFFGSGTQLSVL.